This T cell receptor (beta chain) comes out of a study of PD-1 blockade in classical Hodgkin lymphoma. Clones were read by immunoSEQ multiplex PCR, and TCRdb kept only the in-frame ones, dropping some. Of around 65,000 clones listed, about 85% are singletons. The time point was: cycle 4 day 1 (C4D1), after less than 7 weeks of nivolumab. No patient escaped relapse after autologous stem cell transplantation, and brentuximab vedotin exposure varied. This CDR3 region has 14 residues. V lost 4 bases and J lost 1; bases outside the gene matches: 4. The germline CDR1 and CDR2 sequences are SGHKS and YYEKEE (reference sequence).

The rearrangement uses TRBV5-5 and TRBJ2-5; 7 nucleotides align to TRBD1. The sequence came from a human donor with classical Hodgkin lymphoma. The specimen was peripheral blood mononuclear cells (PBMCs), collected before the fourth cycle of nivolumab. The CDR3, as DNA: TGTGCCAGCAGCGGAACAGGGGTCCAAGAGACCCAGTACTTC. Translating it yields CASSGTGVQETQYF. Variable domain in full (rest from reference TRBV5-5 and TRBJ2-5): DAGVTQSPTHLIKTRGQQVTLRCSPISGHKSVSWYQQVLGQGPQFIFQYYEKEERGRGNFPDRFSARQFPNYSSELNVNALLLGDSALYLCASSGTGVQETQYFGPGTRLLVL.